One and the same sample provided the 2 T cell receptor beta chains below, sequenced in a study of cytomegalovirus exposure and HLA in healthy donors. PCR involved 60 Vbeta and 13 Jbeta primers. TCRdb's copy holds only in-frame clones and misses some; the assay was immunoSEQ multiplex PCR. Of 160,000 or so clones in the sample, about 75% were seen once. Specimen: PBMCs. The receptors were gathered from a man between 35 and 55 years old in good health and CMV-seropositive.

The V and J genes are TRBV29-1 and TRBJ1-2, with TRBD1 identical over 8 bases. The junction had 1 base not matched to a gene; V was cut back by 5 bases and J by 8 bases. This CDR3 comprises 10 residues. Germline V gene data show CDR1 as SQVTM and CDR2 as ANQGSEA. The CDR3 spells CSVTGGGYTF. The CDR3 DNA follows: TGCAGCGTTACAGGGGGAGGCTACACCTTC.

J is TRBJ1-5 and V is TRBV7-3; TRBD1 might be the D (5 bases). This CDR3 is built from 13 residues. V lost 3 bases and J 5 bases, leaving 8 bases between the germline ends. Per the germline V gene, CDR1 is SGHTA and CDR2 is FQGTGA. The CDR3 DNA sequence: TGTGCCAGCAGCTTGGGGGGGGATCAGCCCCAGCATTTT. As protein: CASSLGGDQPQHF.